This T cell receptor (beta chain) derives from a study of regulatory T cells in long-lasting Graves disease. Study-level findings and limits: A reduction in accuracy may have resulted from the small sample size. The study found TRBV28, TRBJ1-2 and TRBJ2-5 favored in persistent disease. New patients shared fewer public clonotypes (more than 850) than persistent patients did (roughly 2,700).

Looked up from germline, CDR1 is SGDLS and CDR2 is YYNGEE. The CDR3 is 14 residues long. V dropped 1 base and J dropped 0 bases, with 5 bases sitting between them. Building of the TCR beta libraries involved iRepertoire HTBI primers and Arm-PCR of CDR3 regions. TCRdb reprocessed the multiplex PCR reads with MiXCR, giving one entry per CDR3 protein. The sample lists roughly 320,000 distinct CDR3 sequences; approximately 15% were seen once. Note on this clonotype: Its antigen remains unknown.

Time point specified: newly diagnosed GD, antithyroid drugs for less than 3 months. RNA from PBMCs was the source of the TCR library. This sample was also put to use in a study of T cells in Graves' hyperthyroidism and ophthalmopathy. This second study says: The TCR CDR3 was amplified in a first-round RT-PCR using the HTBI primer set.

The rearrangement uses TRBV9 and TRBJ1-5; D is unresolved. The material sequenced was peripheral blood mononuclear cells (PBMCs), taken at new diagnosis, from a patient treated with antithyroid drugs. This sequence originates from a man aged 35 to 55 with Graves disease. CDR3 nucleotide sequence: TGTGCCAGCAGCGTATCCGGTAGCAATCAGCCCCAGCATTTT. Protein sequence: CASSVSGSNQPQHF.